This T cell receptor (beta chain) was sequenced for a study of blood T cells in healthy people across ages. The CDR3 contains 13 residues. Looked up from germline, CDR1 is SQVTM and CDR2 is ANQGSEA. V lost 5 bases to trimming and J lost 2 bases, with 11 bases between them. Through a sample-barcoded 5' primer and a J-beta primer mix, a second PCR was run for roughly 6 to 12 cycles. Individual samples furnished no less than 2.5 million CDR3-containing paired-end reads apiece. MiXCR, run by TCRdb on the 5' RACE reads, gives a single entry per CDR3 protein. The data contain some 850,000 distinct CDR3 sequences, roughly 24% of them singletons. These same data were also listed under a study on T cells of mothers and their children. That paper adds: Every mother supplied over 8.5 million TCR beta CDR3 reads and every child 2.5 million to 3.5 million. Thymic selection molds TCR recombination output in a comparable way in related and unrelated pairs.

The receptor's source is a boy younger than 18 in good health. The V call is TRBV29-1, the J call TRBJ2-3, with a weak D call TRBD1 (6 bases). Sequenced sample: blood. In DNA form, the CDR3 reads TGCAGCGTTTTGGACAGCAACACAGATACGCAGTATTTT. This encodes CSVLDSNTDTQYF.